The source of this TCR beta chain is a study of T-cell reconstitution after alpha-beta-depleted transplantation in children. Overall study results and limits: One year after transplant, T-cell counts and diversity came mostly from newly produced T cells.

Unique molecular identifiers featured in how the TCRbeta library was prepared. TCRdb reanalysed the PCR reads using MiXCR and keeps one entry per CDR3 protein. In the table there are 200,000 to 300,000 distinct CDR3 sequences, under 30% of which are singletons. CDR3 length equals 13 residues. Deletions cut 4 bases from V and 3 bases from J, with 10 bases between. In germline, CDR1 is SGHDT, CDR2 YYEEEE. With regard to this clonotype: Its specificity is unknown.

The sequencing here drew on PBMCs, mostly from graft donor cells, taken 360 days after TCRalphabeta/CD19-depleted stem cell transplant. V and J are TRBV5-6 and TRBJ1-1; D remains ambiguous. This clonotype was obtained from a female patient aged 2 to 10 who had a stem cell transplant for congenital amegakaryocytic thrombocytopenia, so the T cells may come from the graft donor. CDR3 bases: TGTGCCAGCAGCCCTGACTTGCACACTGAAGCTTTCTTT. As protein: CASSPDLHTEAFF.